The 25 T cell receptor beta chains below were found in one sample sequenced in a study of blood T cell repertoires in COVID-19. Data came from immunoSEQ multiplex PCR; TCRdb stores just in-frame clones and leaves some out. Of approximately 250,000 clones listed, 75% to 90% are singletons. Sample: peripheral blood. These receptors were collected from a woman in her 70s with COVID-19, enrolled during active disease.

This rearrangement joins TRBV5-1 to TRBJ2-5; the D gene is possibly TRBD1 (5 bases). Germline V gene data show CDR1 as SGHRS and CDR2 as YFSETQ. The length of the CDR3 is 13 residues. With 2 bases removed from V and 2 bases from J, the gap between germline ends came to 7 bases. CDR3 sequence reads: CASSFAGQETQYF. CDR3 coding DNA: TGCGCCAGCAGCTTCGCAGGGCAAGAGACCCAGTACTTC.

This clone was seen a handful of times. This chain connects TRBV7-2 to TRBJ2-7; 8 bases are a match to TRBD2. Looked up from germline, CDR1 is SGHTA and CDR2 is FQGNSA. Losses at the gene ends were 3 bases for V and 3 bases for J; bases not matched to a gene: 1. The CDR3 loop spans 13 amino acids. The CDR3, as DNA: TGTGCCAGCAGCTTTACTAGCGGCTACGAGCAGTACTTC. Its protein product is CASSFTSGYEQYF.

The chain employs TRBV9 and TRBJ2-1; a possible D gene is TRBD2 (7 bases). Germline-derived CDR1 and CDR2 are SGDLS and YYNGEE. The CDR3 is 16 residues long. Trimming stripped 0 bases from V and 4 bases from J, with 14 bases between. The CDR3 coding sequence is TGTGCCAGCAGCGTAGCTGGGGGGGGGACATACAATGAGCAGTTCTTC. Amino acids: CASSVAGGGTYNEQFF.

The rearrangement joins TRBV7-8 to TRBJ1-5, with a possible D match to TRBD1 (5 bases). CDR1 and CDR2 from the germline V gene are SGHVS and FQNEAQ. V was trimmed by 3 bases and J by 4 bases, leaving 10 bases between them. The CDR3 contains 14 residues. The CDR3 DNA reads TGTGCCAGCAGCTTCATCGGGGGGAATCAGCCCCAGCATTTT. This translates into CASSFIGGNQPQHF. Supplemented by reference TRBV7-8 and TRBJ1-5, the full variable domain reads GAGVSQSPRYKVAKRGQDVALRCDPISGHVSLFWYQQALGQGPEFLTYFQNEAQLDKSGLPSDRFFAERPEGSVSTLKIQRTQQEDSAVYLCASSFIGGNQPQHFGDGTRLSIL.

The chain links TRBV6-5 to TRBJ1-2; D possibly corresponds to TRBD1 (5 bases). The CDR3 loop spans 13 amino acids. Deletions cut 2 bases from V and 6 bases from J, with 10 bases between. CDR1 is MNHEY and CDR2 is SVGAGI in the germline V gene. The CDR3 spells CASSYLQGDGYTF. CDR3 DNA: TGTGCCAGCAGTTACCTGCAGGGCGATGGCTACACCTTC.

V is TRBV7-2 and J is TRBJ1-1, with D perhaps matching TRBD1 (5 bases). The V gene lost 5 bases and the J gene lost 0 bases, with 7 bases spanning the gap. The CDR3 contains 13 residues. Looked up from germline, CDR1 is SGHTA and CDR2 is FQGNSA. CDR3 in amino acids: CASSRRVNTEAFF. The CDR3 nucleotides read TGTGCCAGCAGCCGCAGGGTGAACACTGAAGCTTTCTTT.

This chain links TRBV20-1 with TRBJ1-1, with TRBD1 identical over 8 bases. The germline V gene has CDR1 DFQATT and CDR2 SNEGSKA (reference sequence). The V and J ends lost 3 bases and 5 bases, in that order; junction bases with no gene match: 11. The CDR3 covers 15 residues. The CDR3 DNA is TGCAGTGCTAGTGGACAGGGTCTATCCGAGACTGAAGCTTTCTTT. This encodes CSASGQGLSETEAFF.

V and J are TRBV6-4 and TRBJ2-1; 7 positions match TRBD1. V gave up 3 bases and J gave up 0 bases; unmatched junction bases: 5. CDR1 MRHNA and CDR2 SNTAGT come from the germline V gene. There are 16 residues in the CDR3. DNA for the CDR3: TGTGCCAGCAGTGAAAAGGGGGCCGGCTCCTACAATGAGCAGTTCTTC. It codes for CASSEKGAGSYNEQFF.

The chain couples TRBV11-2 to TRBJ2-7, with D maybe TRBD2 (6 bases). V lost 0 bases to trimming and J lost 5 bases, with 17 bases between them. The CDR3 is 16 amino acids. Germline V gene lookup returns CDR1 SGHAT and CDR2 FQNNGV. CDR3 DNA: TGTGCCAGCAGCTTAGATCGCGGAGGGGACGTCCACGAGCAGTACTTC. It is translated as CASSLDRGGDVHEQYF.

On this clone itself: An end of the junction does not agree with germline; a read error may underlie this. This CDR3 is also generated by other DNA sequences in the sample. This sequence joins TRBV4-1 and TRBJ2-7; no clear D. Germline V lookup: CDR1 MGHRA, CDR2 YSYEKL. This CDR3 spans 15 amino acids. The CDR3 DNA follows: TGCGCCAGTAGCCAATTCTCGATTCCCAGCTACGAGCAGTACTTC. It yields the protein CASSQFSIPSYEQYF.

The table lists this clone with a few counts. The CDR3 here is CASSPGTSGRTDTQYF. CDR3 in DNA: TGTGCCAGTAGCCCGGGGACTAGCGGGCGGACAGATACGCAGTATTTT. The rearrangement uses TRBV19 and TRBJ2-3; 12 positions match TRBD2. This CDR3 spans 16 amino acids. With 6 bases clipped from V and 3 bases from J, the junction kept 7 bases outside the gene matches. The V gene's germline CDR1 is LNHDA and CDR2 SQIVND (reference sequence).

The CDR3 loop is CATSVGGGLTYEQYF. In DNA form, the CDR3 reads TGTGCCACCAGTGTCGGCGGGGGCCTGACCTACGAGCAGTACTTC. This chain links TRBV24-1 with TRBJ2-7; D may be TRBD2 (7 bases). Germline CDR1 and CDR2: KGHDR and SFDVKD. Trimming left V 5 bases short and J 2 bases short, with 15 bases between. The CDR3 has 15 amino acids.

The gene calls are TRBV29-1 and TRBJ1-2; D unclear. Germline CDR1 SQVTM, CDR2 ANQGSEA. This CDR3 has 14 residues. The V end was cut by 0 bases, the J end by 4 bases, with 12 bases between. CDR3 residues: CSVEDRRQSYGYTF. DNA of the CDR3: TGCAGCGTTGAAGATCGGAGGCAGTCCTATGGCTACACCTTC.

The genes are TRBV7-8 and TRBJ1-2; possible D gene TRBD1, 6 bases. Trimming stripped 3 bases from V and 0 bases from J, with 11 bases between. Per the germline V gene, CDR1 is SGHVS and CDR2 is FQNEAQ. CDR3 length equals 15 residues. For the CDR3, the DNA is TGTGCCAGCAGCTTCGGGGAGGGGGCTAACTATGGCTACACCTTC. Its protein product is CASSFGEGANYGYTF.

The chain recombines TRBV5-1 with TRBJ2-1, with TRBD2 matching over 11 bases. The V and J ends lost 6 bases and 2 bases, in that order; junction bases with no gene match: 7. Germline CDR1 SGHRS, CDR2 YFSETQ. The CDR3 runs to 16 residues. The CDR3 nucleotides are TGCGCCAGCACGCACATAGCGGGGGGGCCCTACAATGAGCAGTTCTTC. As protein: CASTHIAGGPYNEQFF.

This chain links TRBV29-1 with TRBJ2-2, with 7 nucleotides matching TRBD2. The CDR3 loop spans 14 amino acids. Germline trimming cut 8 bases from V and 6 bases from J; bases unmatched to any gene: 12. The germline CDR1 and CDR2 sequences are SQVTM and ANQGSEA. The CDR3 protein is CSSRGTGRAGELFF. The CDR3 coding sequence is TGCAGCTCCCGAGGGACGGGGAGGGCCGGGGAGCTGTTTTTT.

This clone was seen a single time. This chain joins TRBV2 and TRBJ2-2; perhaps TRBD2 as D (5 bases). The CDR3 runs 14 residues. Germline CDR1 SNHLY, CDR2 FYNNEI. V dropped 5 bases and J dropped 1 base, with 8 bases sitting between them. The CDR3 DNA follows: TGTGCCAGCAGTAAGGGAGAGAACACCGGGGAGCTGTTTTTT. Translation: CASSKGENTGELFF. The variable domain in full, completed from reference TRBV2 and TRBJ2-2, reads EPEVTQTPSHQVTQMGQEVILRCVPISNHLYFYWYRQILGQKVEFLVSFYNNEISEKSEIFDDQFSVERPDGSNFTLKIRSTKLEDSAMYFCASSKGENTGELFFGEGSRLTVL.

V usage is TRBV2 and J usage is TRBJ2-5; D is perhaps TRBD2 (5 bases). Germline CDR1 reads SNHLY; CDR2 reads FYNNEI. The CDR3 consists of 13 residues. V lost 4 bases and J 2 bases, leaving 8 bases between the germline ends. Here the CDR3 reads CASSGQRQETQYF. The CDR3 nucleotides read TGTGCCAGCAGTGGTCAGCGGCAAGAGACCCAGTACTTC.

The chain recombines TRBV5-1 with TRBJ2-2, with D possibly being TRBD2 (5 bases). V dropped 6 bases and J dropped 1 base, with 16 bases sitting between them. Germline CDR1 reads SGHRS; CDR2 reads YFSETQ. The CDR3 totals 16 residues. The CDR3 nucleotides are TGCGCCAGCAAAATATTATTCGGGGAGAACACCGGGGAGCTGTTTTTT. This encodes CASKILFGENTGELFF. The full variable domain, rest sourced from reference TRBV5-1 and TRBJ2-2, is KAGVTQTPRYLIKTRGQQVTLSCSPISGHRSVSWYQQTPGQGLQFLFEYFSETQRNKGNFPGRFSGRQFSNSRSEMNVSTLELGDSALYLCASKILFGENTGELFFGEGSRLTVL.

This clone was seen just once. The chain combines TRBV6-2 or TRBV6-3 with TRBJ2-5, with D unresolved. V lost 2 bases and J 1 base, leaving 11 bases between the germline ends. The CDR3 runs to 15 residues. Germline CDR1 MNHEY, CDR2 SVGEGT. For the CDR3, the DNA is TGTGCCAGCAGTTACCCCTCGTCCGGCCAAGAGACCCAGTACTTC. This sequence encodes CASSYPSSGQETQYF.

This CDR3 is CASSPLAGVYGYTF. For the CDR3, the DNA is TGTGCCAGCAGTCCTCTTGCGGGCGTCTATGGCTACACCTTC. The chain employs TRBV28 and TRBJ1-2; D gene uncertain. Between the trimmed V and J ends, which lost 5 bases and 4 bases, there was a span of 14 bases. The CDR3 is 14 residues long. Germline lookup yields CDR1 MDHEN and CDR2 SYDVKM.

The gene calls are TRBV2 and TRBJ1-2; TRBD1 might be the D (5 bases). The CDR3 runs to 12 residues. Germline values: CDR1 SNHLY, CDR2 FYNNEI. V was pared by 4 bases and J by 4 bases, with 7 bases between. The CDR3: CASSVTAYGYTF. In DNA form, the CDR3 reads TGTGCCAGCAGTGTGACAGCCTATGGCTACACCTTC.

CDR3 region: CASIPSPERVSGYEQYF. The CDR3 DNA sequence: TGTGCCAGCATCCCCTCGCCGGAGAGGGTTTCTGGCTACGAGCAGTACTTC. The chain combines TRBV28 with TRBJ2-7; possible D gene TRBD2, 5 bases. Trimming took off 7 bases at V and 3 bases at J, with 25 bases between the two ends. Per the germline V gene, CDR1 is MDHEN and CDR2 is SYDVKM. The CDR3 is 17 residues long.

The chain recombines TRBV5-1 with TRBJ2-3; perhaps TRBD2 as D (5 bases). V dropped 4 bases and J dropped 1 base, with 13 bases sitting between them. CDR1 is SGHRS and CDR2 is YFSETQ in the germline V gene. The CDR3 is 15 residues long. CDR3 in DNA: TGCGCCAGCAGCACCGGACCGGAGGGCACAGATACGCAGTATTTT. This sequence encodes CASSTGPEGTDTQYF.

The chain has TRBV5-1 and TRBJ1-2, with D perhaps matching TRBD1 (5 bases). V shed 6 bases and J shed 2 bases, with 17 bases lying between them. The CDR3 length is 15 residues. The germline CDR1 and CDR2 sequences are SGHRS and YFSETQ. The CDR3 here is CASTPGGGGNYGYTF. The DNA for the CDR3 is TGCGCCAGCACCCCCGGGGGTGGGGGAAACTATGGCTACACCTTC.